The 27 T cell receptor beta chains presented below share a single source sample, sequenced in a study of human T cells and chemical hapten exposure. TCRdb processed the RACE reads anew with MiXCR; each CDR3 protein has one entry. Seen here are roughly 120,000 distinct CDR3 sequences, about 9.4% observed once, and the top ten hold 1.5% to 2%. The sample's time point: healthy volunteer bleed at 2 weeks. It was from unfractionated whole blood that total RNA was extracted. The material sequenced was whole blood. These receptors were collected from a male donor in good health. Some clones in this sample may be carry-over from other donors' samples.

To note about this clonotype: A clone one base away is much larger, so this may be a read error. The V and J genes are TRBV5-8 and TRBJ1-5; perhaps TRBD1 as D (5 bases). There are 15 residues in the CDR3. Germline V lookup: CDR1 SGHTS, CDR2 YDEGEE. The CDR3 DNA is TGTGCCAGCAACTTGGGGCAGGGAAGGAATCAGCCCCAGCATTTT. The encoded protein is CASNLGQGRNQPQHF.

This clonotype was detected many times. The chain employs TRBV10-3 and TRBJ2-7; 10 bases match TRBD1. The CDR3 has 16 amino acids. Trimming cost V 3 bases and J 6 bases; bases outside gene matches: 11. Per the germline V gene, CDR1 is ENHRY and CDR2 is SYGVKD. CDR3 protein: CAISDPNRTGGGEQYF. The CDR3, as DNA: TGTGCCATCAGTGACCCGAATCGGACAGGGGGAGGCGAGCAGTACTTC.

V is TRBV29-1 and J is TRBJ2-2, with a weak D call TRBD2 (7 bases). Germline V lookup: CDR1 SQVTM, CDR2 ANQGSEA. Trimming removed 3 bases at V and 4 bases at J, with 15 bases between. The CDR3 extends over 15 amino acids. CDR3 coding DNA: TGCAGCGTTGAGGGGGGGGGCCAGATCACCGGGGAGCTGTTTTTT. It is translated as CSVEGGGQITGELFF.

This clonotype was detected many times. This chain uses TRBV20-1 with TRBJ2-7; no clear D gene. The V end lost 5 bases, the J end lost 7 bases, and 12 bases lay between the germline ends. The CDR3 consists of 11 residues. Germline-derived CDR1 and CDR2 are DFQATT and SNEGSKA (reference sequence). The CDR3 is CSAGQVQEQYF. The CDR3, as DNA: TGCAGTGCTGGTCAAGTGCAAGAGCAGTACTTC.

Many counts were recorded for this clonotype. This chain connects TRBV6-6 to TRBJ1-1; 8 bases align to TRBD1. Germline CDR1 and CDR2: MNHNY and SVGAGI (reference sequence). The CDR3 length is 15 residues. Trimming took 6 bases from V and 0 from J; bases not matched to a gene: 6. CDR3 residues: CASRDRGIMNTEAFF. The CDR3 DNA reads TGTGCCAGCAGAGACAGGGGTATCATGAACACTGAAGCTTTCTTT.

The sample holds many counts of this clonotype. The chain is built from TRBV29-1 and TRBJ2-2, with D perhaps TRBD1 (8 bases). The CDR3 spans 15 residues. Germline V gene data show CDR1 as SQVTM and CDR2 as ANQGSEA. Trimming removed 7 bases from V and 1 base from J, with 16 bases in between. The CDR3 coding sequence is TGCAGCGCCGAGGGAGGGACAGGGAACACCGGGGAGCTGTTTTTT. This encodes CSAEGGTGNTGELFF.

This clonotype appeared a few times. The chain carries TRBV28 and TRBJ2-5, with TRBD2 identical over 7 bases. Germline-derived CDR1 and CDR2 are MDHEN and SYDVKM. This CDR3 has 15 amino acids. V was pared by 6 bases and J by 2 bases, with 9 bases of the junction left unmatched. The CDR3 nucleotides read TGTGCCAGCAGGGGTAGCGGGCCCCATCAAGAGACCCAGTACTTC. The encoded protein is CASRGSGPHQETQYF. Complete variable domain (other parts from reference TRBV28 and TRBJ2-5): DVKVTQSSRYLVKRTGEKVFLECVQDMDHENMFWYRQDPGLGLRLIYFSYDVKMKEKGDIPEGYSVSREKKERFSLILESASTNQTSMYLCASRGSGPHQETQYFGPGTRLLVL.

This clonotype was seen many times. This chain uses TRBV7-9 with TRBJ2-7; D is unresolved. The ends were cut back, 1 base at V and 0 bases at J, with 4 bases in the middle. The CDR3 spans 13 residues. The germline V gene encodes CDR1 SEHNR and CDR2 FQNEAQ (reference sequence). The CDR3 loop reads CASSLGHSYEQYF. The DNA of the CDR3 is TGTGCCAGCAGCTTAGGGCACTCCTACGAGCAGTACTTC. Drawing the rest from reference TRBV7-9 and TRBJ2-7, the complete variable domain is DTGVSQNPRHKITKRGQNVTFRCDPISEHNRLYWYRQTLGQGPEFLTYFQNEAQLEKSRLLSDRFSAERPKGSFSTLEIQRTEQGDSAMYLCASSLGHSYEQYFGPGTRLTVT.

This clonotype occurred many times. The rearrangement links TRBV5-1 to TRBJ1-2, with 9 bases that match TRBD1. Germline loops: CDR1 SGHRS, CDR2 YFSETQ. Trimming removed 4 bases from V and 6 bases from J; junction bases left unmatched: 10. The length of the CDR3 is 15 residues. The CDR3 nucleotides are TGCGCCAGCAGCGCTGAGGCACAGGGGGCCGATGGCTACACCTTC. Protein sequence: CASSAEAQGADGYTF.

This clonotype was found a few times. This CDR3 reads CARSQSYNEQFF. CDR3 DNA: TGTGCCAGAAGCCAGTCCTACAATGAGCAGTTCTTC. The chain joins TRBV5-3 to TRBJ2-1; D call uncertain. Being an ORF, TRBV5-3 has a function that is uncertain. V shed 4 bases and J shed 1 base, with 3 bases lying between them. CDR3 length equals 12 residues.

The chain is built from TRBV10-3 and TRBJ2-5; 14 nucleotides align to TRBD2. With V trimmed by 4 bases and J by 2 bases, 12 bases remained unmatched. CDR1 ENHRY and CDR2 SYGVKD come from the germline V gene. CDR3 length equals 19 residues. CDR3 sequence reads: CAISGGLAGVMGGQETQYF. In DNA form, the CDR3 reads TGTGCCATCAGTGGGGGACTAGCGGGAGTCATGGGAGGGCAAGAGACCCAGTACTTC.

This rearrangement joins TRBV6-2 or TRBV6-3 to TRBJ1-1; D call uncertain. V was clipped by 0 bases and J by 3 bases, with 11 bases between them. Germline V gene data show CDR1 as MNHEY and CDR2 as SVGEGT. The CDR3 runs to 15 residues. CDR3 amino acids: CASSYSGLADTEAFF. The CDR3 bases are TGTGCCAGCAGTTACTCAGGGCTGGCCGACACTGAAGCTTTCTTT.

This clonotype came up a few times. CDR3 in amino acids: CASSWGTGATNTEAFF. CDR3 nucleotide sequence: TGTGCCAGCAGTTGGGGGACAGGGGCCACGAACACTGAAGCTTTCTTT. V and J are TRBV27 and TRBJ1-1; 10 nucleotides agree with TRBD1. Germline V lookup: CDR1 MNHEY, CDR2 SMNVEV (reference sequence). This CDR3 is 16 amino acids long. The junction had 6 bases not matched to a gene; V was cut back by 4 bases and J by 1 base.

This clonotype was seen more than once but under ten times. The chain has TRBV6-5 and TRBJ2-7; 12 nucleotides align to TRBD1. Germline loops: CDR1 MNHEY, CDR2 SVGAGI. CDR3 length: 15 amino acids. After removal of 3 bases from V and 4 bases from J, the junction contained 4 bases not matched to a gene. The CDR3 sequence: CASSYGDRGPYEQYF. The DNA for the CDR3 is TGTGCCAGCAGTTATGGGGACAGGGGGCCGTACGAGCAGTACTTC.

This clonotype was recorded many times. The V gene is TRBV7-9, the J gene TRBJ2-1; 8 nucleotides line up with TRBD2. CDR3 length equals 15 residues. From germline, CDR1 is SEHNR and CDR2 FQNEAQ (reference sequence). Trimming at V came to 5 bases and at J to 6 bases, leaving 9 bases not matched to a gene. The CDR3 coding sequence is TGTGCCAGCAGCCGAACTAGCGGAGGGGGCAATGAGCAGTTCTTC. This sequence encodes CASSRTSGGGNEQFF.

This clonotype was counted many times. The V and J genes are TRBV5-1 and TRBJ2-2, with 13 bases aligning to TRBD2. The CDR3 consists of 14 residues. CDR1 SGHRS and CDR2 YFSETQ come from the germline V gene. The trim removed 7 bases at V and 6 bases at J, leaving 3 bases unmatched. The CDR3 bases are TGCGCCAGCTCGACTAGCGGGAGGTCCGGGGAGCTGTTTTTT. Translated, it gives CASSTSGRSGELFF.

This chain connects TRBV27 to TRBJ2-7; TRBD2 matches 7 bases. The CDR3 spans 19 residues. J gave up 3 bases and V 5 bases, and 22 bases lay outside the gene matches. Per germline, CDR1 MNHEY and CDR2 SMNVEV (reference sequence). In DNA, the CDR3 is TGTGCCAGCAGTCCCCGTGGTATGGCGGGAGAAAATATAGTCTACGAGCAGTACTTC. It translates to CASSPRGMAGENIVYEQYF.

The chain has TRBV19 and TRBJ2-1; 10 nucleotides agree with TRBD2. Germline CDR1 reads LNHDA; CDR2 reads SQIVND (reference sequence). Germline trimming cut 7 bases from V and 4 bases from J; bases unmatched to any gene: 7. This CDR3 region has 15 residues. The CDR3 spells CASMLAGEGYNEQFF. In DNA form, the CDR3 reads TGTGCCAGTATGCTAGCGGGAGAAGGTTACAATGAGCAGTTCTTC.

A note on this clonotype: The junction differs from germline at one of its ends, possibly a read error. This chain links TRBV12-3 or TRBV12-4 with TRBJ2-1; 9 bases fit TRBD1. The CDR3 loop spans 15 amino acids. CDR3 protein: CASSPVRDRVQSWVF. CDR3 nucleotides: TGTGCCAGCAGTCCCGTCCGGGACAGGGTGCAGTCTTGGGTCTTC.

This clonotype was recorded a few times. The V call is TRBV5-1, the J call TRBJ2-7; 15 bases align to TRBD2. This CDR3 has 18 amino acids. Germline V lookup: CDR1 SGHRS, CDR2 YFSETQ. V was clipped by 3 bases and J by 2 bases; unmatched bases: 9. CDR3 coding DNA: TGCGCCAGCAGCTACTGGACTAGCGGGAGGGATCGTGCCTACGAGCAGTACTTC. It is translated as CASSYWTSGRDRAYEQYF.

V is TRBV3-1 and J is TRBJ2-4; TRBD2 might be the D (5 bases). The germline V and J ends were trimmed by 4 bases and 8 bases, with 18 bases remaining between them. The CDR3 contains 15 residues. Germline CDR1 and CDR2: LGHDT and YNNKEL (reference sequence). The CDR3 sequence is CASSLLVNDEDIQYF. Here the CDR3 DNA reads TGTGCCAGCAGCCTACTAGTTAACGACGAGGACATTCAGTACTTC.

This chain uses TRBV19 with TRBJ2-2; maybe TRBD1 (6 bases). The V gene lost 4 bases and the J gene lost 2 bases, with 14 bases spanning the gap. The CDR3 extends over 16 amino acids. CDR1 and CDR2 (germline): LNHDA, SQIVND (reference sequence). In nucleotides, the CDR3 is TGTGCCAGTAGTACCCAACGGGACACCAACACCGGGGAGCTGTTTTTT. This translates into CASSTQRDTNTGELFF. The full variable domain, rest sourced from reference TRBV19 and TRBJ2-2, is DGGITQSPKYLFRKEGQNVTLSCEQNLNHDAMYWYRQDPGQGLRLIYYSQIVNDFQKGDIAEGYSVSREKKESFPLTVTSAQKNPTAFYLCASSTQRDTNTGELFFGEGSRLTVL.

The sample holds many counts of this clonotype. The chain recombines TRBV20-1 with TRBJ1-2, with D unclear. In germline, CDR1 is DFQATT, CDR2 SNEGSKA (reference sequence). Trimming removed 3 bases from V and 6 bases from J, with 11 bases in between. The CDR3 extends over 12 amino acids. CDR3 sequence reads: CSASVWENGYTF. CDR3 sequence (DNA): TGCAGTGCTAGTGTATGGGAAAATGGCTACACCTTC.

Regarding this clonotype: A read error may produce the germline difference seen at one junction end. This chain uses TRBV2 with TRBJ1-6, with D maybe TRBD1 (6 bases). CDR3 length equals 14 residues. Germline CDR1 SNHLY, CDR2 FYNNEI. The CDR3 nucleotides read TGTGCCAGCAGTCAACAGGGTGTGAATTCACCCCCCCACTTT. Its translation is CASSQQGVNSPPHF.

The genes are TRBV5-1 and TRBJ2-1; TRBD2 matches at 9 bases. This CDR3 is built from 18 residues. Germline CDR1 reads SGHRS; CDR2 reads YFSETQ. J gave up 8 bases and V 3 bases, and 18 bases lay outside the gene matches. DNA for the CDR3: TGCGCCAGCAGCTCGCTGGGGGTGACTAGCGGCGCCTGGTATGAGCAGTTCTTC. Translation gives CASSSLGVTSGAWYEQFF. The variable domain in full, with the rest retrieved from reference TRBV5-1 and TRBJ2-1, is KAGVTQTPRYLIKTRGQQVTLSCSPISGHRSVSWYQQTPGQGLQFLFEYFSETQRNKGNFPGRFSGRQFSNSRSEMNVSTLELGDSALYLCASSSLGVTSGAWYEQFFGPGTRLTVL.

This clonotype came up a few times. The chain employs TRBV29-1 and TRBJ2-1, with D perhaps matching TRBD1 or TRBD2 (6 bases each). Between the trimmed V and J ends, which lost 4 bases and 4 bases, there was a span of 11 bases. CDR3 length: 13 residues. Germline V gene data show CDR1 as SQVTM and CDR2 as ANQGSEA. DNA of the CDR3: TGCAGCGTTGGGAGGGACAAGTACAATGAGCAGTTCTTC. It codes for CSVGRDKYNEQFF.

This clonotype was detected many times. The V call is TRBV7-6, the J call TRBJ1-1; 11 bases align to TRBD1. J was trimmed by 3 bases and V by 5 bases; bases with no gene match: 11. Germline CDR1 and CDR2: SGHVS and FNYEAQ. The CDR3 contains 17 residues. Here the CDR3 reads CASSPGTGGFWDTEAFF. CDR3 nucleotides: TGTGCCAGCAGCCCCGGGACAGGGGGATTCTGGGACACTGAAGCTTTCTTT.